This T cell receptor beta chain is drawn from a study of spatial heterogeneity in lung cancer. Sample time point: sample taken at primary tumor resection. Without sorting, whole RNA was sequenced from tumor, nontumor lung or frozen PBMC. This clonotype appeared a few times. Per germline, CDR1 SGHTA and CDR2 FQGTGA. Trimming at V came to 5 bases and at J to 5 bases, leaving 8 bases not matched to a gene. CDR3 length: 14 amino acids. Using its own MiXCR run on the 5' RACE reads, TCRdb lists one record per CDR3 protein. This sample yields tens of thousands of distinct CDR3 sequences, of which roughly 6.6% are seen a single time; roughly 15% belongs to the top ten.

This TCR came from a female donor with early-stage non-small cell lung cancer. Sequences were derived from PBMCs, sampled at surgery. This chain uses TRBV7-3 with TRBJ2-5; 7 nucleotides agree with TRBD1. CDR3 DNA sequence: TGTGCCAGCAGCACCGGGACAGCTTCTGAGACCCAGTACTTC. Translating it yields CASSTGTASETQYF.